The rows below give T cell receptor beta chains drawn from one sample of a study of control samples from healthy donors and cancer patients. This table comes from immunoSEQ multiplex PCR, and its TCRdb copy is limited to in-frame clones, with some not included. The sample holds 150,000 to 200,000 clones; about 92% are singletons and the top ten take 1.3% to 1.5%. Sequenced: blood. Receptor source: a man aged 25 to 40 in good health. Both conserved end residues are part of each CDR3. Rows give clone size only sometimes, using once, few, many, or a class for an expanded clone.

TRBJ2-3	once	TRBV9	CASSVGLAGASTGTDTQYF
TRBJ2-1	NA	TRBV7-2	CASSSPGRVSEQFF
TRBJ1-4	NA	TRBV28	CASSPPTDREETNEKLFF
TRBJ2-4	NA	TRBV7-2	CASSGIGTVKNIQYF
TRBJ2-7	NA	TRBV5-1	CASTETSGILPGEQYF
TRBJ1-4	NA	TRBV3-1/TRBV3-2	CASSPWDRLSEKLFF
TRBJ1-2	NA	TRBV2	CASTSNVNYGYTF
TRBJ2-2	NA	TRBV2	CASSEGGRRNTGELFF
TRBJ2-7	NA	TRBV9	CASSDNYEQYF
TRBJ2-5	NA	TRBV9	CASSTALSGGAEETQYF
TRBJ1-2	NA	TRBV7-2	CASSLTAALNYGYTF
TRBJ2-3	NA	TRBV10-3	CAITAGATDTQYF
TRBJ1-1	NA	TRBV7-9	CASSWAQGLNTEAFF
TRBJ2-2	once	TRBV6-2/TRBV6-3	CASSYIGGLNGELFF
TRBJ2-7	NA	TRBV25-1	CASTGVGSYEQYF
TRBJ2-4	once	TRBV4-3	CASSQGGLTGVGIQYF
TRBJ1-2	NA	TRBV6-5	CASSPGTGYTF
TRBJ1-3	NA	TRBV5-4	CASSLDVASSNSGNTIYF
TRBJ2-2	NA	TRBV5-1	CASSILAGGNTGELFF
TRBJ2-2	NA	TRBV13	CASSSRRAGELFF
TRBJ1-2	NA	TRBV7-8	CASSLGFGGQNYGYTF
TRBJ1-3	NA	TRBV7-9	CASSPGDVVDTIYF
TRBJ1-1	NA	TRBV10-3	CAISGGPNTEAFF
TRBJ1-5	NA	TRBV7-9	CASSFSGSNQPQHF
TRBJ1-1	NA	TRBV7-2	CASTPYEGRQNTEAFF
TRBJ1-1	NA	TRBV28	CASRTQNTEAFF
TRBJ2-7	NA	TRBV5-4	CASSLPSGGAYEQYF
TRBJ1-1	NA	TRBV7-8	CASSSSRMYTEAFF
TRBJ1-1	NA	TRBV30	CAWSKSQGLTEAFF
TRBJ1-3	NA	TRBV30	CAWSRGTVSGNTIYF
TRBJ1-1	NA	TRBV30	CACHSAGTEAFF
TRBJ1-5	few	TRBV6-6	CASSPPTGGNQPQHF
TRBJ2-1	NA	TRBV4-1	CASSEGTSGGTLYNEQFF
TRBJ1-2	NA	TRBV19	CASSIIAAAGGISPYGYTF
TRBJ1-2	once	TRBV11-2	CASSLDSRGYYGYTF
TRBJ1-4	NA	TRBV20-1	CSASKGANEKLFF
TRBJ2-7	NA	TRBV11-2	CASSPVLAGAYEQYF
TRBJ1-2	once	TRBV28	CASSLNRARVGYTF
TRBJ2-3	NA	TRBV27	CASSSRLAGGLDTQYF
TRBJ2-2	NA	TRBV2	CASSESTTGELFF
TRBJ2-7	NA	TRBV20-1	CSASLANEQYF
TRBJ2-5	NA	TRBV10-1	CASSESGGGGQETQYF
TRBJ1-2	once	TRBV5-1	CASSLGGHFYGYTF
TRBJ1-1	NA	TRBV7-9	CASSPVWDLMNTEAFF
TRBJ2-3	NA	TRBV5-8	CASSFGTLLADTQYF
TRBJ2-7	NA	TRBV7-9	CASSTGTGDTYEQYF
TRBJ2-5	NA	TRBV6-5	CASSYRGTGQETQYF
TRBJ2-2	NA	TRBV5-4	CASSVDRGRRTGELFF
TRBJ2-7	NA	TRBV19	CASSIAPRLAGEMQYF
TRBJ2-6	NA	TRBV27	CASSSHSGANVLTF
TRBJ1-1	NA	TRBV7-2	CASSQDGGMAFF
TRBJ2-7	NA	TRBV5-1	CASSPGGGAGVYEQYF
TRBJ1-2	NA	TRBV6-5	CASSYSRTGGSSGYTF
TRBJ1-2	few	TRBV5-5	CASSLLGENYGYTF